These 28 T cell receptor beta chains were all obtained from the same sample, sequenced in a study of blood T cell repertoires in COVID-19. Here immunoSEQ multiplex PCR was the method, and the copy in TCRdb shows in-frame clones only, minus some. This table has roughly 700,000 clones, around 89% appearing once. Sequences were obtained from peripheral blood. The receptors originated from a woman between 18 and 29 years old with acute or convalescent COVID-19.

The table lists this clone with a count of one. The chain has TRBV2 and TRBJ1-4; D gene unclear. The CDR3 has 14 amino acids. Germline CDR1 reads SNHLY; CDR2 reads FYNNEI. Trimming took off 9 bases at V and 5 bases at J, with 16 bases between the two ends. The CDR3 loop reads CASSLRNRNEKLFF. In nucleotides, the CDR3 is TGTGCCAGTTCTTTACGCAACCGGAATGAAAAACTGTTTTTT.

The CDR3 DNA follows: TGTGCTAGTGGCCCCCAGGGCGCGGGGATCGAGGGCTACACCTTC. It codes for CASGPQGAGIEGYTF. The chain is built from TRBV12-5 and TRBJ1-2, with D maybe TRBD1 (5 bases). Germline V lookup: CDR1 LGHNT, CDR2 FRNRAP. This CDR3 has 15 amino acids. Trimming shortened V by 6 bases and J by 8 bases, and 22 bases separated the two germline ends. Variable domain in full (rest from reference TRBV12-5 and TRBJ1-2): DARVTQTPRHKVTEMGQEVTMRCQPILGHNTVFWYRQTMMQGLELLAYFRNRAPLDDSGMPKDRFSAEMPDATLATLKIQPSEPRDSAVYFCASGPQGAGIEGYTFGSGTRLTVV.

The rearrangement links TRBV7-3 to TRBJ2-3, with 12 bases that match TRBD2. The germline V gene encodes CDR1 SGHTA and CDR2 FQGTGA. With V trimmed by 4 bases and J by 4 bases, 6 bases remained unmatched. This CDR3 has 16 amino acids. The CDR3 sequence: CASSSLAGGEADTQYF. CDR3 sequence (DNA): TGTGCCAGCAGCTCCCTAGCGGGGGGGGAGGCAGATACGCAGTATTTT.

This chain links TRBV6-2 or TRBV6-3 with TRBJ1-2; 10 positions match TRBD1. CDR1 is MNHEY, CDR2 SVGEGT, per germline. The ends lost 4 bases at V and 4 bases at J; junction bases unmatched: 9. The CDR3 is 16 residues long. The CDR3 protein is CASSSTSRQGAYGYTF. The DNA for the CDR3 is TGTGCCAGCAGTTCTACCTCCCGACAGGGGGCCTATGGCTACACCTTC.

The CDR3 is CAIQSGLPNYGYTF. CDR3 sequence (DNA): TGTGCCATACAGTCGGGACTCCCGAACTATGGCTACACCTTC. The V call is TRBV2, the J call TRBJ1-2; possibly TRBD1 for D (5 bases). This CDR3 region has 14 residues. The germline V gene has CDR1 SNHLY and CDR2 FYNNEI. V was shortened by 10 bases and J by 2 bases, with 17 bases between the two germline ends.

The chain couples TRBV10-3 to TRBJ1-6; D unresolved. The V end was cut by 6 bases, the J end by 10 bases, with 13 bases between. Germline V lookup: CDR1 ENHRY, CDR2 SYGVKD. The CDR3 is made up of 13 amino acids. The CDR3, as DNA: TGTGCCATCAGCGAAGATAGCCCATCACCCCTCCACTTT. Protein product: CAISEDSPSPLHF.

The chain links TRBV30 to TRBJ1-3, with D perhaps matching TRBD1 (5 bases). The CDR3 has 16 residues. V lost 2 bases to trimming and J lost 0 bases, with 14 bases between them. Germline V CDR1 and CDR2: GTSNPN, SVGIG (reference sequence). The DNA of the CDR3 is TGTGCCTGGAGTCCCCTCAGGGCGAACTCTGGAAACACCATATATTTT. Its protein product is CAWSPLRANSGNTIYF.

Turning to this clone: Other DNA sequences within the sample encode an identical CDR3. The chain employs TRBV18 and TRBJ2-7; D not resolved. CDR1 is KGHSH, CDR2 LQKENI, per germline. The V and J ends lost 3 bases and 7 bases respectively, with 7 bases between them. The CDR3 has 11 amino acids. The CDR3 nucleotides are TGTGCCAGCTCACCCGGTCGGGAGCAGTACTTC. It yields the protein CASSPGREQYF.

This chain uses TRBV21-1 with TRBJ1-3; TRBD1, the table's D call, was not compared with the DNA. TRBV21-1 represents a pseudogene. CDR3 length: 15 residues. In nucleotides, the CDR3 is TGTGCCAGCAGCTGGGACACACACTCTGGAAACACCATATATTTT. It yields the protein CASSWDTHSGNTIYF.

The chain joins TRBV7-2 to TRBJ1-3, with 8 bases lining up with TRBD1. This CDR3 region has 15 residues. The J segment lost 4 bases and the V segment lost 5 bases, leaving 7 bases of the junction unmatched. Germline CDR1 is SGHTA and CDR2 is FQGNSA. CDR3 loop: CASSGETGVGNTIYF. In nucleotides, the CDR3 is TGTGCCAGCAGCGGAGAGACAGGGGTGGGAAACACCATATATTTT.

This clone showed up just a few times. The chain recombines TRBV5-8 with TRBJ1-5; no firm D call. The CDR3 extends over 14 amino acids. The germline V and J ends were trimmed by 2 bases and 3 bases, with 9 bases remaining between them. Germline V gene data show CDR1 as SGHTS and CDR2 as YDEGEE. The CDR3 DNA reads TGTGCCAGCAGCTTCGGACTGATCAATCAGCCCCAGCATTTT. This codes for CASSFGLINQPQHF.

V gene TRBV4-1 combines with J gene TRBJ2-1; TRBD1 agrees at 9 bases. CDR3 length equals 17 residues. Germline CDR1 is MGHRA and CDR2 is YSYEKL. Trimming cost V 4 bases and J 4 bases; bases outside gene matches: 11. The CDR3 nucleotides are TGCGCCAGCAGCCCCGTGGCGCTGGACAGGGGATACAATGAGCAGTTCTTC. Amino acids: CASSPVALDRGYNEQFF.

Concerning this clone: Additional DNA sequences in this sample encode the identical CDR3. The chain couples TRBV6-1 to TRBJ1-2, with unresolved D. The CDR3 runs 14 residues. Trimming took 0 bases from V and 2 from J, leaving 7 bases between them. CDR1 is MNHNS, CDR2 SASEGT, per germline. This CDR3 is CASSEAPGNYGYTF. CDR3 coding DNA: TGTGCCAGCAGTGAAGCCCCCGGGAACTATGGCTACACCTTC.

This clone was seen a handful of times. The CDR3 region is CASSPRNLRGGKSYEQFF. As DNA, the CDR3 is TGCGCCAGCAGCCCCCGGAATCTCCGTGGGGGGAAGAGCTATGAGCAGTTCTTC. This chain uses TRBV4-1 with TRBJ2-1; D perhaps matches TRBD2 (6 bases). Deletions cut 4 bases from V and 8 bases from J, with 27 bases between. CDR3 length: 18 residues. CDR1 and CDR2 from the germline V gene are MGHRA and YSYEKL.

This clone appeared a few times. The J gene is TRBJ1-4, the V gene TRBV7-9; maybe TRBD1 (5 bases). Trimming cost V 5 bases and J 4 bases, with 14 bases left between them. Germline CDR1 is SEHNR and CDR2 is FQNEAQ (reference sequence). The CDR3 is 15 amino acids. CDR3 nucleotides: TGTGCCAGCAGCCGGGAGGGGTCGGTTAATGAAAAACTGTTTTTT. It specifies CASSREGSVNEKLFF.

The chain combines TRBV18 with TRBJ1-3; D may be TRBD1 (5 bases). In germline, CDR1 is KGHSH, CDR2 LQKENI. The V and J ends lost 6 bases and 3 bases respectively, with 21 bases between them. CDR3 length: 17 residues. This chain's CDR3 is CASSPTVGGKSGNTIYF. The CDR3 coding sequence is TGTGCCAGCTCCCCCACCGTCGGGGGAAAGAGTGGAAACACCATATATTTT.

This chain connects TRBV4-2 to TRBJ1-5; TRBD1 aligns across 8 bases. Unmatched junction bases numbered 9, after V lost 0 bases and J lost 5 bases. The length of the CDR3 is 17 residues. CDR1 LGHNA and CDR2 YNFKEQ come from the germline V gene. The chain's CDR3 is CASSQEGTGSGDQPQHF. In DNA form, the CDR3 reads TGTGCCAGCAGCCAAGAAGGGACAGGTTCCGGGGATCAGCCCCAGCATTTT.

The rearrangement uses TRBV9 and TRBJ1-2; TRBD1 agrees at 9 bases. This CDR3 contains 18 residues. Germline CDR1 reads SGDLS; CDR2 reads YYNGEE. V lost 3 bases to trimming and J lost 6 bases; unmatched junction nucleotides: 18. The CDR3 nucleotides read TGTGCCAGCAGCGCCCAACTCCCGACAGGGGGTGGAATACATGGCTACACCTTC. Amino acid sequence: CASSAQLPTGGGIHGYTF.

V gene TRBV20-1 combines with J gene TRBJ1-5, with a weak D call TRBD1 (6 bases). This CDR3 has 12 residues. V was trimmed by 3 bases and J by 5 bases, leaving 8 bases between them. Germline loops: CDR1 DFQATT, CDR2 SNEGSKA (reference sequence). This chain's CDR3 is CSASQGYQPQHF. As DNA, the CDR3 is TGCAGTGCTAGTCAGGGGTATCAGCCCCAGCATTTT.

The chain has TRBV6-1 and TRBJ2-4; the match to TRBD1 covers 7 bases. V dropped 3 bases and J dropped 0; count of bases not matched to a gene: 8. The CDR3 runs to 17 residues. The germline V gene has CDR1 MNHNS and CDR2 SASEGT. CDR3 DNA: TGTGCCAGCAGTGAGAGACCGGGACAGACAGCCAAAAACATTCAGTACTTC. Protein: CASSERPGQTAKNIQYF.

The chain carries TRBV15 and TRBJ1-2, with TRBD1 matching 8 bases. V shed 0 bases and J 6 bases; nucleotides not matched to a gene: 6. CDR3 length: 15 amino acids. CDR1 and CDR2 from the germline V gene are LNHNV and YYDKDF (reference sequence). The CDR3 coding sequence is TGTGCCACCAGCAGAGACCTAGGACAGGGTAATGGCTACACCTTC. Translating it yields CATSRDLGQGNGYTF.

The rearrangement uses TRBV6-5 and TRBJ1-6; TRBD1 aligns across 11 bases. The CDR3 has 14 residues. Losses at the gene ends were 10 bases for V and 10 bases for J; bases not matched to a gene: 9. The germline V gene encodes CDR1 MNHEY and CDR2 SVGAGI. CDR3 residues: CATYRGQGVSPLHF. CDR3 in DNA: TGTGCCACCTACCGGGGACAGGGGGTCTCACCCCTCCACTTT.

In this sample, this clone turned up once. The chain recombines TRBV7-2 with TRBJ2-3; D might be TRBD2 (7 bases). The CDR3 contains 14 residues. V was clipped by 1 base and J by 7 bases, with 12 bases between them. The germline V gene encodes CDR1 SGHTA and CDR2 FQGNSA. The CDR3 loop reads CASSLGGGMNTQYF. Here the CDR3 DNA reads TGTGCCAGCAGCTTAGGGGGGGGCATGAATACGCAGTATTTT.

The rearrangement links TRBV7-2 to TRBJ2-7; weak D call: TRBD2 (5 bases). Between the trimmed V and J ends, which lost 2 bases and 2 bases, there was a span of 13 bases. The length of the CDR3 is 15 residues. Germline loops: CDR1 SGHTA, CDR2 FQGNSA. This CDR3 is CASSLSSIGAYEQYF. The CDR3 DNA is TGTGCCAGCAGCTTATCATCCATCGGGGCCTACGAGCAGTACTTC.

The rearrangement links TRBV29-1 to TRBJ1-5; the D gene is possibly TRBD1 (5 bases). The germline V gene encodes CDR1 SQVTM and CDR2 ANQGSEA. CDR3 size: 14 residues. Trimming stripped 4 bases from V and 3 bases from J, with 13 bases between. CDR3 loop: CSVAQADPNQPQHF. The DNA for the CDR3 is TGCAGCGTTGCACAGGCCGACCCCAATCAGCCCCAGCATTTT.

CDR3 in DNA: TGTGCCAGCTCACGTAAGGACAGGGGAAGGGGCTACACCTTC. This sequence encodes CASSRKDRGRGYTF. The chain combines TRBV18 with TRBJ1-2; 9 bases are shared with TRBD1. The CDR3 is 14 residues long. V dropped 4 bases and J dropped 8; count of bases not matched to a gene: 8. The germline V gene has CDR1 KGHSH and CDR2 LQKENI.

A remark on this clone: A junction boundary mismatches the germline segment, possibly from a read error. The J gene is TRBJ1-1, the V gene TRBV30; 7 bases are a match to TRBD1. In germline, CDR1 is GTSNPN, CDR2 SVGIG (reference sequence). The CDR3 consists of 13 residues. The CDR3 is CAWSPTGNPEAFF. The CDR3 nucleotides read TGTGCCTGGAGCCCGACAGGGAACCCTGAAGCTTTCTTT.

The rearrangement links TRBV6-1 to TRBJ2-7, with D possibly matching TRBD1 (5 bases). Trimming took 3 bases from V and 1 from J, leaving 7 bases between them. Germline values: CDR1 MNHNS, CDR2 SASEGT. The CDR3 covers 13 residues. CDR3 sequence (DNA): TGTGCCAGCAGTGAGGCAGGGTCCTACGAGCAGTACTTC. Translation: CASSEAGSYEQYF.